The clone carrying this TCR beta chain was seen only once. This specimen belongs to a study of blood T cell repertoires in COVID-19. The table came from immunoSEQ multiplex PCR; TCRdb's copy has only in-frame clones and leaves some out. This table holds about 530,000 clones, about 89% found once. Germline V gene sequence: CDR1 SGHDT, CDR2 YYEEEE. The CDR3 runs to 13 residues. The V end lost 1 base, the J end lost 4 bases, and 9 bases lay between the germline ends. This chain connects TRBV5-6 to TRBJ2-7; TRBD2 is a possible D gene (5 bases). The receptor comes from a woman between 50 and 59 years old with COVID-19, enrolled during active disease. Sequencing used peripheral blood. The CDR3 loop reads CASSLREIYEQYF. The CDR3 DNA reads as TGTGCCAGCAGCTTGAGGGAGATATACGAGCAGTACTTC.